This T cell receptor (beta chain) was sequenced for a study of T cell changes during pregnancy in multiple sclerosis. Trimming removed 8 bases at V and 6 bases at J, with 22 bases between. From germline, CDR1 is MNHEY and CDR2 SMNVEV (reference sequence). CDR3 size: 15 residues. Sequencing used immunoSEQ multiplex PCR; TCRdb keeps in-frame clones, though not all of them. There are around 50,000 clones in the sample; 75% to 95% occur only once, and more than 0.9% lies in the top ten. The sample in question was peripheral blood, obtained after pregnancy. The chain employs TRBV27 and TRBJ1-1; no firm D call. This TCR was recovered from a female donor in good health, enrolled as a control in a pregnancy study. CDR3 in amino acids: CASLPIEGFKAEAFF. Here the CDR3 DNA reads TGTGCCAGCCTGCCGATCGAGGGTTTCAAGGCTGAAGCTTTCTTT.